What follows are 30 T cell receptor beta chains derived from one specimen sequenced in a study of glioma-infiltrating T cells after dendritic cell vaccination. Sequenced by immunoSEQ multiplex PCR; TCRdb stores in-frame clones only, minus some. Of more than 45,000 clones listed, 70% to 85% were seen once; the top ten hold 15% to 19%. Time point described: after dendritic cell vaccination, including at tumor progression/relapse. The sequences come from blood, collected after dendritic cell vaccination. The receptors derive from a human donor with glioblastoma.

As for this clone: The identical CDR3 is also encoded by other nucleotide sequences in the sample. This CDR3 reads CASSLGARETQYF. The CDR3 bases are TGTGCCAGCAGCTTAGGAGCTCGCGAGACCCAGTACTTC. The chain recombines TRBV11-3 with TRBJ2-5, with D unclear. This CDR3 has 13 residues. V lost 1 base to trimming and J lost 5 bases, with 8 bases between them. Looked up from germline, CDR1 is SGHNT and CDR2 is YENEEA.

The J gene is TRBJ1-3, the V gene TRBV15; D gene ambiguous. CDR3 size: 16 residues. The V and J ends lost 1 base and 1 base respectively, with 11 bases between them. The germline CDR1 and CDR2 sequences are LNHNV and YYDKDF (reference sequence). The CDR3 reads CATSRGLARSGNTIYF. The CDR3 coding sequence is TGTGCCACCAGCAGAGGTTTGGCCAGATCTGGAAACACCATATATTTT.

CDR3 amino acids: CASSRTVNTEAFF. The CDR3 DNA follows: TGTGCCAGCAGTCGGACAGTGAACACTGAAGCTTTCTTT. V and J are TRBV6-5 and TRBJ1-1; weak D call: TRBD1 (6 bases). The length of the CDR3 is 13 residues. Germline V gives CDR1 MNHEY, CDR2 SVGAGI. The V and J ends lost 5 bases and 0 bases respectively, with 7 bases between them.

V gene TRBV2 combines with J gene TRBJ2-7; no reliable D call. This CDR3 has 12 amino acids. Germline V gives CDR1 SNHLY, CDR2 FYNNEI. The V end lost 6 bases, the J end lost 1 base, and 7 bases lay between the germline ends. Here the CDR3 reads CASRGSSYEQYF. The CDR3 DNA reads TGTGCCAGCAGGGGCTCGTCCTACGAGCAGTACTTC.

V gene TRBV10-3 combines with J gene TRBJ2-2; 7 positions agree with TRBD2. Trimming took 2 bases from V and 7 from J; bases not matched to a gene: 10. Germline CDR1 is ENHRY and CDR2 is SYGVKD. There are 16 residues in the CDR3. Here the CDR3 reads CAISEPGTILGGELFF. The CDR3 DNA sequence: TGTGCCATCAGTGAGCCTGGGACTATCCTTGGCGGGGAGCTGTTTTTT.

This clone was detected only once. The V and J genes are TRBV15 and TRBJ2-3; D is uncertain. Per germline, CDR1 LNHNV and CDR2 YYDKDF (reference sequence). V dropped 1 base and J dropped 0 bases, with 2 bases sitting between them. The CDR3 runs to 13 residues. CDR3 DNA: TGTGCCACCAGCAGAGCTAGCACAGATACGCAGTATTTT. It yields the protein CATSRASTDTQYF.

V usage is TRBV5-4 and J usage is TRBJ2-3; 8 bases map to TRBD1. Germline V gene data show CDR1 as SGHNT and CDR2 as YYREEE (reference sequence). V shed 0 bases, J shed 5 bases, and the junction held 8 bases outside the gene matches. This CDR3 is 16 amino acids long. Written as DNA, the CDR3 is TGTGCCAGCAGCTTGGACGGAGGACAGGGAGGAGATACGCAGTATTTT. As protein: CASSLDGGQGGDTQYF.

This chain links TRBV10-3 with TRBJ1-3; D gene uncertain. The germline V gene has CDR1 ENHRY and CDR2 SYGVKD. This CDR3 spans 13 amino acids. Between the trimmed V and J ends, which lost 2 bases and 6 bases, there was a span of 8 bases. CDR3 DNA sequence: TGTGCCATCAGTGAGGGGAGGGAAAACACCATATATTTT. As protein: CAISEGRENTIYF.

The genes are TRBV2 and TRBJ1-5; no clear D. This CDR3 has 14 amino acids. The V and J ends lost 2 bases and 4 bases respectively, with 9 bases between them. Germline V gives CDR1 SNHLY, CDR2 FYNNEI. CDR3 region: CASSEQVLNQPQHF. CDR3 bases: TGTGCCAGCAGTGAACAGGTGTTGAATCAGCCCCAGCATTTT.

This clone occurred a few times. CDR3 loop: CASSSTGIGFTNEKLFF. The CDR3, as DNA: TGCGCCAGCAGCTCGACAGGGATTGGGTTCACTAATGAAAAACTGTTTTTT. The chain links TRBV5-1 to TRBJ1-4; 7 nucleotides align to TRBD1. The CDR3 has 17 residues. Trimming cost V 3 bases and J 2 bases; bases outside gene matches: 10. The germline V gene has CDR1 SGHRS and CDR2 YFSETQ.

This clone has only a few counts. J is TRBJ1-4 and V is TRBV5-1; no firm D call. This CDR3 spans 14 amino acids. Germline V CDR1 and CDR2: SGHRS, YFSETQ. Trimming removed 5 bases at V and 2 bases at J, with 10 bases between. The CDR3 coding sequence is TGCGCCAGCAGTTTAGGACTTACTAATGAAAAACTGTTTTTT. It translates to CASSLGLTNEKLFF.

This clone has just one count. The genes are TRBV5-5 and TRBJ1-2, with TRBD1 matching over 10 bases. V trimming: 2 bases; J trimming: 4 bases; junction bases outside the gene matches: 11. This CDR3 comprises 17 residues. From germline, CDR1 is SGHKS and CDR2 YYEKEE (reference sequence). In DNA, the CDR3 is TGTGCCAGCAGCTTTACCGCCGCGACAGGGGGCGGCTATGGCTACACCTTC. Translation gives CASSFTAATGGGYGYTF.

The J gene is TRBJ1-3, the V gene TRBV6-5, with D hard to call. The CDR3 extends over 12 amino acids. CDR1 and CDR2 (germline): MNHEY, SVGAGI. The V end lost 6 bases, the J end lost 4 bases, and 7 bases lay between the germline ends. The CDR3 region is CASSGIGNTIYF. CDR3 sequence (DNA): TGTGCCAGCAGCGGGATCGGAAACACCATATATTTT.

Only one count was recorded for this clone. This chain joins TRBV7-9 and TRBJ1-1; D gene unclear. The germline V gene encodes CDR1 SEHNR and CDR2 FQNEAQ (reference sequence). The CDR3 contains 12 residues. V was clipped by 1 base and J by 5 bases, with 5 bases between them. The chain's CDR3 is CASSLGATEAFF. The CDR3 DNA reads TGTGCCAGCAGCTTAGGAGCTACTGAAGCTTTCTTT. Full variable domain (remainder filled in from reference TRBV7-9 and TRBJ1-1): DTGVSQNPRHKITKRGQNVTFRCDPISEHNRLYWYRQTLGQGPEFLTYFQNEAQLEKSRLLSDRFSAERPKGSFSTLEIQRTEQGDSAMYLCASSLGATEAFFGQGTRLTVV.

The V call is TRBV23-1, the J call TRBJ1-2; 7 nucleotides match TRBD1. TRBV23-1 is marked as an open reading frame, function uncertain. Unmatched junction bases numbered 5, after V lost 1 base and J lost 3 bases. This CDR3 spans 15 amino acids. For the CDR3, the DNA is TGCGCCAGCAGTCAATACAACAGGGGTCACTATGGCTACACCTTC. Residues: CASSQYNRGHYGYTF.

V and J are TRBV7-9 and TRBJ2-1; TRBD2 aligns across 8 bases. The trim removed 1 base at V and 4 bases at J, leaving 3 bases unmatched. Per the germline V gene, CDR1 is SEHNR and CDR2 is FQNEAQ (reference sequence). The CDR3 spans 15 residues. The CDR3 is CASSLVSGEYNEQFF. The CDR3 region has the DNA TGTGCCAGCAGCTTAGTTAGCGGGGAATACAATGAGCAGTTCTTC.

The chain links TRBV2 to TRBJ2-5, with D possibly matching TRBD1 (7 bases). The germline V gene has CDR1 SNHLY and CDR2 FYNNEI. The CDR3 has 13 amino acids. V was trimmed by 8 bases and J by 4 bases, leaving 14 bases between them. CDR3 DNA sequence: TGTGCCAGCCAACAGGGGAGGACAGAGACCCAGTACTTC. Protein product: CASQQGRTETQYF.

V is TRBV6-9 and J is TRBJ2-7, with TRBD1 as a possible D gene (6 bases). The CDR3 is made up of 14 amino acids. Germline V CDR1 and CDR2: MNHGY, SVAAGI. The V and J ends lost 6 bases and 0 bases respectively, with 12 bases between them. The CDR3 DNA is TGTGCCAGCAGGGGACATTTCAGCTCCTACGAGCAGTACTTC. It yields the protein CASRGHFSSYEQYF.

The rearrangement joins TRBV4-3 to TRBJ2-5; no clear D. The DNA end is more similar to TRBJ2-7, so the J call may be wrong. This CDR3 has 14 residues. The germline gives CDR1 LGHNA, CDR2 YSLEER. CDR3 nucleotides: TGCGCCAGCAGCCAAGATAATAGAGGCTACGAGCAGTACTTC. Protein: CASSQDNRGYEQYF.

The V call is TRBV5-1, the J call TRBJ1-2, with TRBD1 identical over 8 bases. V trimming: 2 bases; J trimming: 4 bases; junction bases outside the gene matches: 4. Germline-derived CDR1 and CDR2 are SGHRS and YFSETQ. The CDR3 has 14 residues. The CDR3 reads CASSLGTGAYGYTF. CDR3 in DNA: TGCGCCAGCAGCTTAGGGACAGGCGCCTATGGCTACACCTTC.

V and J are TRBV5-4 and TRBJ1-2; D unclear. Germline V gene sequence: CDR1 SGHNT, CDR2 YYREEE (reference sequence). V lost 0 bases and J lost 3, with 12 bases in between. The CDR3 totals 15 residues. CDR3 sequence (DNA): TGTGCCAGCAGCTTGGGTAGAGGGAGGGACTATGGCTACACCTTC. Translation gives CASSLGRGRDYGYTF.

V and J are TRBV5-1 and TRBJ1-1; 9 bases fit TRBD1. Germline CDR1 SGHRS, CDR2 YFSETQ. There are 17 residues in the CDR3. V shed 0 bases, J shed 0 bases, and the junction held 6 bases outside the gene matches. CDR3 residues: CASSLGPGTGMNTEAFF. CDR3 nucleotides: TGCGCCAGCAGCTTGGGTCCCGGGACAGGGATGAACACTGAAGCTTTCTTT.

V usage is TRBV7-8 and J usage is TRBJ2-5, with 8 bases identical to TRBD1. Germline V gene sequence: CDR1 SGHVS, CDR2 FQNEAQ. There are 14 residues in the CDR3. V lost 1 base and J lost 2; bases outside the gene matches: 0. The DNA of the CDR3 is TGTGCCAGCAGCTTAGACAGGGGGCAAGAGACCCAGTACTTC. Protein sequence: CASSLDRGQETQYF.

This clone was seen a handful of times. The CDR3 here is CASSMSISNQPQHF. The CDR3 nucleotides read TGTGCCAGTAGTATGAGTATTAGCAATCAGCCCCAGCATTTT. The rearrangement joins TRBV19 to TRBJ1-5; unclear D gene. Trimming left V 3 bases short and J 0 bases short, with 6 bases between. The CDR3 runs 14 residues. Germline V gives CDR1 LNHDA, CDR2 SQIVND (reference sequence).

The chain joins TRBV6-5 to TRBJ2-1; perhaps TRBD1 as D (6 bases). Trimming stripped 6 bases from V and 2 bases from J, with 14 bases between. CDR1 is MNHEY, CDR2 SVGAGI, per germline. This CDR3 has 15 residues. CDR3 in DNA: TGTGCCAGCAGCCTACAGGGATGGACCTACAATGAGCAGTTCTTC. It is translated as CASSLQGWTYNEQFF.

V usage is TRBV7-3 and J usage is TRBJ2-7; 9 bases are shared with TRBD1. Germline-derived CDR1 and CDR2 are SGHTA and FQGTGA. The CDR3 consists of 15 residues. The V and J ends lost 0 bases and 4 bases, in that order; junction bases with no gene match: 4. The CDR3 bases are TGTGCCAGCAGCTTAACCGGGACAGGGATGTACGAGCAGTACTTC. This sequence encodes CASSLTGTGMYEQYF.

The gene calls are TRBV27 and TRBJ1-4, with TRBD1 matching over 10 bases. The germline V gene encodes CDR1 MNHEY and CDR2 SMNVEV (reference sequence). Trimming removed 5 bases from V and 0 bases from J; junction bases left unmatched: 15. The CDR3 has 20 residues. CDR3 residues: CASSPTPSWTGGATNEKLFF. The CDR3 region has the DNA TGTGCCAGCAGTCCCACCCCATCGTGGACAGGGGGGGCAACTAATGAAAAACTGTTTTTT.

The chain carries TRBV27 and TRBJ1-6; D is undetermined. This CDR3 is built from 16 residues. Trimming pared 4 bases from V and 0 bases from J, leaving 10 bases between. The germline CDR1 and CDR2 sequences are MNHEY and SMNVEV (reference sequence). CDR3 nucleotide sequence: TGTGCCAGCAGTTCCCCACGGGGCTCCTATAATTCACCCCTCCACTTT. Translating it yields CASSSPRGSYNSPLHF.

The gene calls are TRBV19 and TRBJ1-2; the D gene is possibly TRBD1 (5 bases). There are 16 residues in the CDR3. Germline loops: CDR1 LNHDA, CDR2 SQIVND (reference sequence). Between the trimmed V and J ends, which lost 4 bases and 8 bases, there was a span of 23 bases. CDR3 in DNA: TGTGCCAGTAGTACCCTCAGGGTCCCTAAGGCCCTAGGCTACACCTTC. It is translated as CASSTLRVPKALGYTF. The full variable domain, completed using reference TRBV19 and TRBJ1-2, is DGGITQSPKYLFRKEGQNVTLSCEQNLNHDAMYWYRQDPGQGLRLIYYSQIVNDFQKGDIAEGYSVSREKKESFPLTVTSAQKNPTAFYLCASSTLRVPKALGYTFGSGTRLTVV.

The V call is TRBV30, the J call TRBJ2-5; 7 bases line up with TRBD1. From germline, CDR1 is GTSNPN and CDR2 SVGIG (reference sequence). This CDR3 is built from 14 residues. V lost 4 bases and J lost 1; bases outside the gene matches: 6. CDR3 amino acids: CAWNRGQAQETQYF. DNA for the CDR3: TGTGCCTGGAATAGGGGGCAGGCCCAAGAGACCCAGTACTTC.